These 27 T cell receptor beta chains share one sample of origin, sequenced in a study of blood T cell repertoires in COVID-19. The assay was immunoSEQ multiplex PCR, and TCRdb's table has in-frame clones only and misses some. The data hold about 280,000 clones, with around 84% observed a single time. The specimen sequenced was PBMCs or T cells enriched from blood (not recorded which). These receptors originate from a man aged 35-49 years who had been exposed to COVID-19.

CDR3 region: CASARTGFNQPQHF. The CDR3 coding sequence is TGTGCCAGCGCACGGACGGGGTTCAATCAGCCCCAGCATTTT. V is TRBV6-5 and J is TRBJ1-5; D is uncertain. The ends were cut back, 8 bases at V and 3 bases at J, with 14 bases in the middle. Germline-derived CDR1 and CDR2 are MNHEY and SVGAGI. The length of the CDR3 is 14 residues.

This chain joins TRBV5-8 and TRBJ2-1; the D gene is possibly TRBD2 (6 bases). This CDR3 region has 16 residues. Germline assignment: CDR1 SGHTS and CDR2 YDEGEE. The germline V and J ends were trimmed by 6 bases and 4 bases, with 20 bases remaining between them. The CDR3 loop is CASNPGLTNGYNEQFF. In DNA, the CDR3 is TGTGCCAGCAACCCGGGACTTACAAACGGGTACAATGAGCAGTTCTTC.

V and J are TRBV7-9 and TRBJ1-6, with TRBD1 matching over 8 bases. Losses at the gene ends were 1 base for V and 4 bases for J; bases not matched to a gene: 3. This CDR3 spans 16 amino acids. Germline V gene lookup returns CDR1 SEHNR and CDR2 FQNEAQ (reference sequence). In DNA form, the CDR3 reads TGTGCCAGCAGCTTAGGGAGACAGGGGTATAATTCACCCCTCCACTTT. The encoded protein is CASSLGRQGYNSPLHF.

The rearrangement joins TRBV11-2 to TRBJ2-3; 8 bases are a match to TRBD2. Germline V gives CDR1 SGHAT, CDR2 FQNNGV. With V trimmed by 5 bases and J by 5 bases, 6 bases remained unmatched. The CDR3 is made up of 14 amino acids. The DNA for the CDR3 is TGTGCCAGCAGCCCCGGGACTAGGAGAGATACGCAGTATTTT. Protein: CASSPGTRRDTQYF.

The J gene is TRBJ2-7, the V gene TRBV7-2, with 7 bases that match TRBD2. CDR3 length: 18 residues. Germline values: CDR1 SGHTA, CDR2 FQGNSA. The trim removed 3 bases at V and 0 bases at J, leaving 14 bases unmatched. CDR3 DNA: TGTGCCAGCAGCTTTTACCCCGCAACCCGGGACTACTCCTACGAGCAGTACTTC. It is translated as CASSFYPATRDYSYEQYF. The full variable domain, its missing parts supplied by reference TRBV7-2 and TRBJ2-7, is GAGVSQSPSNKVTEKGKDVELRCDPISGHTALYWYRQSLGQGLEFLIYFQGNSAPDKSGLPSDRFSAERTGGSVSTLTIQRTQQEDSAVYLCASSFYPATRDYSYEQYFGPGTRLTVT.

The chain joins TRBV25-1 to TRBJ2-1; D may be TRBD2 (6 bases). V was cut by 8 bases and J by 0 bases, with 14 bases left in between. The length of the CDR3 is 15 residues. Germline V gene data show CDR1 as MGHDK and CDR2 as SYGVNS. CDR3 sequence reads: CASLSEGLSYNEQFF. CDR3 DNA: TGTGCCAGCTTAAGTGAGGGACTCTCCTACAATGAGCAGTTCTTC.

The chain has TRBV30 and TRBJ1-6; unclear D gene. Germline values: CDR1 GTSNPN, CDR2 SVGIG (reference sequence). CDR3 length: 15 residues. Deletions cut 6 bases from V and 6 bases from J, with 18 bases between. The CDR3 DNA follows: TGTGCCTGCTCCGGATTGGGCAGCAGTAATTCACCCCTCCACTTT. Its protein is CACSGLGSSNSPLHF.

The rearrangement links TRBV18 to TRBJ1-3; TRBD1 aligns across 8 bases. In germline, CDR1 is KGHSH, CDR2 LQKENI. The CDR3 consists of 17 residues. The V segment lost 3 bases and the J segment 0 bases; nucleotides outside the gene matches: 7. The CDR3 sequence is CASSPPDRGHSGNTIYF. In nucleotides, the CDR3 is TGTGCCAGCTCACCTCCCGACAGGGGTCACTCTGGAAACACCATATATTTT.

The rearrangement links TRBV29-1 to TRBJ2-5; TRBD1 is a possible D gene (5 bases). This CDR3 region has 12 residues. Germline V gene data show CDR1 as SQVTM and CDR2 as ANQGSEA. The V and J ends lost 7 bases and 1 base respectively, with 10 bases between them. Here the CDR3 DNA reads TGCAGCGCTGGACAATTCCAAGAGACCCAGTACTTC. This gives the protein CSAGQFQETQYF.

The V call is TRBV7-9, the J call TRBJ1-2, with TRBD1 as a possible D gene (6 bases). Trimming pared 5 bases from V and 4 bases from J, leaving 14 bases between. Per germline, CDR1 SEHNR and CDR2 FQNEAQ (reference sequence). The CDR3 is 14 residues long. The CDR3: CASSPRTGSYGYTF. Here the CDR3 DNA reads TGTGCCAGCAGCCCTCGAACAGGGTCCTATGGCTACACCTTC. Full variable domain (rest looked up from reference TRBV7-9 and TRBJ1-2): DTGVSQNPRHKITKRGQNVTFRCDPISEHNRLYWYRQTLGQGPEFLTYFQNEAQLEKSRLLSDRFSAERPKGSFSTLEIQRTEQGDSAMYLCASSPRTGSYGYTFGSGTRLTVV.

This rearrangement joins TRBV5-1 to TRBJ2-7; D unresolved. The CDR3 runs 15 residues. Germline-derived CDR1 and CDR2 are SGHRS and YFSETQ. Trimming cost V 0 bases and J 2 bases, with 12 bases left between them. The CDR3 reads CASSLAPQTAYEQYF. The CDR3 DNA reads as TGCGCCAGCAGCTTGGCCCCACAGACCGCCTACGAGCAGTACTTC.

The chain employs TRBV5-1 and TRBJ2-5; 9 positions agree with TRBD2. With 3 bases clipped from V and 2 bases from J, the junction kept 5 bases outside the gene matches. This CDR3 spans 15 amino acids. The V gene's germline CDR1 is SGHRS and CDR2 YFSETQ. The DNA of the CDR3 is TGCGCCAGCAGCTATATAGCGGGAGATCAAGAGACCCAGTACTTC. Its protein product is CASSYIAGDQETQYF.

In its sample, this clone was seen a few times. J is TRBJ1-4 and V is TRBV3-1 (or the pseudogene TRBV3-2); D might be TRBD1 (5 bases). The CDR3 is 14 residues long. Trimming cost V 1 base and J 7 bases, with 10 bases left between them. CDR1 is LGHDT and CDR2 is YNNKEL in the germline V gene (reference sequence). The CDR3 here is CASSQGREGEKLFF. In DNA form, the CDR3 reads TGTGCCAGCAGCCAAGGCAGGGAAGGTGAAAAACTGTTTTTT.

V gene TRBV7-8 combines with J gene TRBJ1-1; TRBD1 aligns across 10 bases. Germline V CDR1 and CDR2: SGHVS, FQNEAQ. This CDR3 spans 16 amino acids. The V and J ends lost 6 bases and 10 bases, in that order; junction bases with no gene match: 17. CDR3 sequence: CASSFMGQGWDLVAFF. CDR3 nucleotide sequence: TGTGCCAGCAGTTTTATGGGACAGGGGTGGGATCTGGTAGCTTTCTTT.

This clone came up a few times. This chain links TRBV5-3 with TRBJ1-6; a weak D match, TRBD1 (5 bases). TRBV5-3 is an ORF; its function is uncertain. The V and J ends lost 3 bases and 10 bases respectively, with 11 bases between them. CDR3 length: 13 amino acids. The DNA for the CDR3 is TGTGCCAGAAGCTCAGGGTTTCGGTCACCCCTCCACTTT. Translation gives CARSSGFRSPLHF.

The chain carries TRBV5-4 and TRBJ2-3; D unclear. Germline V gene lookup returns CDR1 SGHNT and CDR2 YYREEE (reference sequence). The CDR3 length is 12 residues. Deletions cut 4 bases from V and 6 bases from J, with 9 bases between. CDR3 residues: CASSGSPDTQYF. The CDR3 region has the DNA TGTGCCAGCAGCGGCAGTCCGGATACGCAGTATTTT.

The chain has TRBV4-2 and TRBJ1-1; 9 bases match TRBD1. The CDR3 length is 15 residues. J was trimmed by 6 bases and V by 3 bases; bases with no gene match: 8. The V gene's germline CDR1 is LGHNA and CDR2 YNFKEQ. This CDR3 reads CASSHEDRGFAEAFF. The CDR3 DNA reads TGTGCCAGCAGCCACGAGGACAGGGGTTTCGCTGAAGCTTTCTTT.

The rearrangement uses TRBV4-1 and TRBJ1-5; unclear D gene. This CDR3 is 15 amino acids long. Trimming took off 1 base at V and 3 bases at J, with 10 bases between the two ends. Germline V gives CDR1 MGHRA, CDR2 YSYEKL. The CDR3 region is CASSQVYQINQPQHF. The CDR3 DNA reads TGCGCCAGCAGCCAAGTTTACCAGATCAATCAGCCCCAGCATTTT.

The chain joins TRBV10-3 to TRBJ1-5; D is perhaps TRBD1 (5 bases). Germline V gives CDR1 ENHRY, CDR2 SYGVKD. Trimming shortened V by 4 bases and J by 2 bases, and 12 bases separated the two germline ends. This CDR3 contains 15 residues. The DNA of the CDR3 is TGTGCCATCAGTGTGGGGGGACTCGGCAATCAGCCCCAGCATTTT. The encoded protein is CAISVGGLGNQPQHF.

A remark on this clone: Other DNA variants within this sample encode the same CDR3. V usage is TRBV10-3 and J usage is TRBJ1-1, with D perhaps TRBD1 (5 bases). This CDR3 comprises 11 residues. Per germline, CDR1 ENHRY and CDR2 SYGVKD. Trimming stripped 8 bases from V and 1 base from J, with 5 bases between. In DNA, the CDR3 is TGTGCCATCCAGGGGAACACTGAAGCTTTCTTT. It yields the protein CAIQGNTEAFF.

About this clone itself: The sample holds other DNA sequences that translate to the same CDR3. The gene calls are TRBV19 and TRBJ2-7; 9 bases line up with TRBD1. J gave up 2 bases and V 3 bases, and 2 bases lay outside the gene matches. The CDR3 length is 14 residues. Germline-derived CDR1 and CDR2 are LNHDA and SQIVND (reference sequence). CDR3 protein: CASSIGTGPYEQYF. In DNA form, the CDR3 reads TGTGCCAGTAGTATCGGGACAGGGCCCTACGAGCAGTACTTC.

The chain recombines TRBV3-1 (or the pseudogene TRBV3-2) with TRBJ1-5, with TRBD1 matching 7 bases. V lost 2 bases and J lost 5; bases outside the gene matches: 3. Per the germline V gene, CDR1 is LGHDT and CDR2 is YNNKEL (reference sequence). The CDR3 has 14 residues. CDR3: CASSQSTGYQPQHF. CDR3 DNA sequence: TGTGCCAGCAGCCAATCGACAGGGTATCAGCCCCAGCATTTT.

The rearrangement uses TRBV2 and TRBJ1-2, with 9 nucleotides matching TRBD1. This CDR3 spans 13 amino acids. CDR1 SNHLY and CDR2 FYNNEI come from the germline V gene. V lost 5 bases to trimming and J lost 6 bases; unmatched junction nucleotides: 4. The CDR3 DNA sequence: TGTGCCAGCAGTTTGGGACAGGGCCATGGCTACACCTTC. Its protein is CASSLGQGHGYTF.

The CDR3 here is CATSEPSSYEQYF. In nucleotides, the CDR3 is TGTGCCACCAGTGAACCTAGCTCCTACGAGCAGTACTTC. The chain combines TRBV24-1 with TRBJ2-7; unclear D gene. Germline-derived CDR1 and CDR2 are KGHDR and SFDVKD. The V end was cut by 4 bases, the J end by 0 bases, with 6 bases between. This CDR3 region has 13 residues.

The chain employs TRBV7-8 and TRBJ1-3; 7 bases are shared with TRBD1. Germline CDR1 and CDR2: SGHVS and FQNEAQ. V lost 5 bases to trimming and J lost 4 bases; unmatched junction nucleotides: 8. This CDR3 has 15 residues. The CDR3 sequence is CASSQRQGSGNTIYF. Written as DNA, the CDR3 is TGTGCCAGCAGCCAAAGACAGGGTAGCGGAAACACCATATATTTT.

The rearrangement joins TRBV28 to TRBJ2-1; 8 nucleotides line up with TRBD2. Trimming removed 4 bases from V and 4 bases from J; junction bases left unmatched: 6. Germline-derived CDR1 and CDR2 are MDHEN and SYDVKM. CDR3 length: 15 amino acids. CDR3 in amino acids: CASSSSGSGYNEQFF. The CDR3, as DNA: TGTGCCAGCAGTTCCAGCGGGAGTGGGTACAATGAGCAGTTCTTC.

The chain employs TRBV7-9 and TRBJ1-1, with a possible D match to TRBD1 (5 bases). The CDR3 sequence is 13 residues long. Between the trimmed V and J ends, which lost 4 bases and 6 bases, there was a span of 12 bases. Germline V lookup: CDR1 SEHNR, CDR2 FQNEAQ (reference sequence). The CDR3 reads CASSSNGGAEAFF. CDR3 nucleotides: TGTGCCAGCAGCTCTAACGGGGGTGCTGAAGCTTTCTTT.